A selection of T cell receptor beta chains follows, all from one sample in a study of beta chain features in type 1 diabetes. Sequenced by immunoSEQ multiplex PCR; TCRdb stores in-frame clones only, minus some. This sample has over 600,000 clones; around 12% occur once, and the top ten carry 0.09% to 0.15%. Sequenced input: naive CD4+ T cells from blood. The receptor source for this set is a man aged 25 to 45 with type 1 diabetes. Each CDR3 is given with its conserved first and last residue. The D gene is left open where the match is weak. A row's size may be missing; if present it is once, few, many or a size class.

j_gene | v_gene | len | abundance | d_gene | CDR3nt | CDR3aa
TRBJ1-4 | TRBV27 | 17 | - | - | TGTGCCAGCAGTTCTCGGGGGGGCTTTGCAACTAATGAAAAACTGTTTTTT | CASSSRGGFATNEKLFF
TRBJ1-5 | TRBV6-1 | 14 | - | - | TGTGCCAGCAGTGAATGGGGAGGTGCTCAGCCCCAGCATTTT | CASSEWGGAQPQHF
TRBJ1-1 | TRBV7-3 | 13 | few | TRBD1 | TGTGCCAGCAGCCCGGACAGGGCGACTGAAGCTTTCTTT | CASSPDRATEAFF
TRBJ2-7 | TRBV7-2 | 15 | - | TRBD2 | TGTGCCAGCAGCGGTATAGCGGGGCCCTCCTACGAGCAGTACTTC | CASSGIAGPSYEQYF
TRBJ1-3 | TRBV27 | 14 | few | - | TGTGCCAGCAGTTTATCCGGGGAGAGAAACACCATATATTTT | CASSLSGERNTIYF
TRBJ2-5 | TRBV30 | 13 | few | - | TGTGCCTGGAGTGTTGGTGGGCAAGAGACCCAGTACTTC | CAWSVGGQETQYF
TRBJ2-7 | TRBV14 | 13 | few | - | TGTGCCAGCAGTGAACAGGGTAGGGGCGAGCAGTACTTC | CASSEQGRGEQYF
TRBJ2-5 | TRBV30 | 16 | - | - | TGTGCCTGGAGTGTGGGAGTGCGGGGCCCCCAAGAGACCCAGTACTTC | CAWSVGVRGPQETQYF
TRBJ1-1 | TRBV11-2 | 13 | - | - | TGTGCCAGCAGCCTTGGTTGGAACACTGAAGCTTTCTTT | CASSLGWNTEAFF
TRBJ2-1 | TRBV9 | 15 | few | TRBD1 | TGTGCCAGCAGCGAGACAGGGAGCTCCTACAATGAGCAGTTCTTC | CASSETGSSYNEQFF
TRBJ2-1 | TRBV5-1 | 14 | few | - | TGCGCCAGCAGCTTGCGTGGGGCGGACAATGAGCAGTTCTTC | CASSLRGADNEQFF
TRBJ2-1 | TRBV9 | 15 | - | TRBD1 | TGTGCCAGCAGCTCGGGACAGACTTCCTACAATGAGCAGTTCTTC | CASSSGQTSYNEQFF
TRBJ1-2 | TRBV4-3 | 16 | - | TRBD1 | TGCGCCAGCAGCCAAGCAAGATGGACAGGCCCCTATGGCTACACCTTC | CASSQARWTGPYGYTF
TRBJ2-3 | TRBV7-3 | 15 | - | TRBD1 | TGTGCCAGCAGCTTAACGGGACAGGGCGCAGATACGCAGTATTTT | CASSLTGQGADTQYF
TRBJ2-2 | TRBV9 | 14 | - | - | TGTGCCAGCTCTGACAGGACTTACACCGGGGAGCTGTTTTTT | CASSDRTYTGELFF
TRBJ2-7 | TRBV7-2 | 16 | - | - | TGTGCCAGCAGGGGAGAGTCAACTCCCCTCTACTACGAGCAGTACTTC | CASRGESTPLYYEQYF
TRBJ2-5 | TRBV4-2 | 13 | few | - | TGTGCCAGCAGCGCTAGCATCAGAGAGACCCAGTACTTC | CASSASIRETQYF
TRBJ2-7 | TRBV9 | 19 | - | - | TGTGCCAGCAGCCCACGTCCCGGGACATCCCCAGAAGGGTCCTACGAGCAGTACTTC | CASSPRPGTSPEGSYEQYF
TRBJ2-7 | TRBV2 | 14 | - | - | TGTGCCAGTACCGGGACGTTCGGGATGGGCGAGCAGTACTTC | CASTGTFGMGEQYF
TRBJ2-1 | TRBV6-5 | 13 | - | TRBD1 | TGTGCCAGCAGTTGGGACAGGTACAATGAGCAGTTCTTC | CASSWDRYNEQFF
TRBJ2-2 | TRBV7-8 | 15 | - | - | TGTGCCAGCAGCCCGCGGACAGATAACACCGGGGAGCTGTTTTTT | CASSPRTDNTGELFF
TRBJ1-2 | TRBV29-1 | 13 | few | - | TGCAGCGTTTCTCCAGGGAGAGGATATGGCTACACCTTC | CSVSPGRGYGYTF
TRBJ1-2 | TRBV2 | 12 | - | - | TGTGCCAGCAGTGAAGCGGGGAGGACAAGCACCTTC | CASSEAGRTSTF
TRBJ2-2 | TRBV9 | 17 | - | TRBD2 | TGTGCCAGCAGCCCGACTAGCGGGTCGTCGAACACCGGGGAGCTGTTTTTT | CASSPTSGSSNTGELFF
TRBJ2-3 | TRBV15 | 12 | - | - | TGTGCCACCAGCAGAAGCACAGATACGCAGTATTTT | CATSRSTDTQYF
TRBJ1-5 | TRBV19 | 14 | - | TRBD1 | TGTGCCAGTAGTGGTGGGACAGCACGTCAGCCCCAGCATTTT | CASSGGTARQPQHF
TRBJ2-3 | TRBV2 | 15 | few | TRBD2 | TGTGCCAGCAGTGGTTTAGCGGGGGGCCCAGATACGCAGTATTTT | CASSGLAGGPDTQYF
TRBJ2-3 | TRBV10-3 | 21 | few | TRBD1 | TGTGCCATCAGTGGGAACGTGAGGACAGGGATCCCCCTGCCCGACACAGATACGCAGTATTTT | CAISGNVRTGIPLPDTDTQYF
TRBJ2-6 | TRBV2 | 15 | - | TRBD1 | TGTGCCAGCAAGGGACAGCTCTCTGGGGCCAACGTCCTGACTTTC | CASKGQLSGANVLTF
TRBJ2-7 | TRBV7-2 | 14 | - | - | TGTGCCAGCCGTAGTGGGGGTGCCTCCTACGAGCAGTACTTC | CASRSGGASYEQYF
TRBJ2-5 | TRBV5-1 | 15 | few | TRBD1 | TGCGCCAGCAGCTTGGCGGACAGGGATCAAGAGACCCAGTACTTC | CASSLADRDQETQYF
TRBJ1-1 | TRBV15 | 15 | - | TRBD1 | TGTGCCACCAGGAGGGCCGGGACAGCGAACACTGAAGCTTTCTTT | CATRRAGTANTEAFF
TRBJ2-3 | TRBV9 | 12 | - | - | TGTGCCAGCAGCATTAGTACAGATACGCAGTATTTT | CASSISTDTQYF
TRBJ2-2 | TRBV7-2 | 14 | - | - | TGTGCCAGCAGCTTAGAACCGAACACCGGGGAGCTGTTTTTT | CASSLEPNTGELFF
TRBJ1-6 | TRBV12-2 | 14 | - | - | TGTGCAAGTCGCGTCGGACGGTATAATTCACCCCTCCACTTT | CASRVGRYNSPLHF
TRBJ1-1 | TRBV7-2 | 13 | - | - | TGTGCCTGGAGACGGGGAGGCTGGCCTGAAGCTTTCTTT | CAWRRGGWPEAFF
TRBJ2-1 | TRBV7-2 | 15 | - | - | TGTGCCAGCAGCCCCAAAGGGGGGGGGTACAATGAGCAGTTCTTC | CASSPKGGGYNEQFF
TRBJ2-3 | TRBV5-1 | 14 | - | - | TGCGCCAGCTCCGCCGGAGGGGGGGAAGATACGCAGTATTTT | CASSAGGGEDTQYF
TRBJ2-5 | TRBV30 | 14 | few | - | TGTGCCTGGGGGATCTTGGACAGTCAAGAGACCCAGTACTTC | CAWGILDSQETQYF
TRBJ2-3 | TRBV7-2 | 15 | - | - | TGTGCCAGCAGCCCCCTCGGGGGTAGCACAGATACGCAGTATTTT | CASSPLGGSTDTQYF
TRBJ1-2 | TRBV19 | 14 | - | - | TGTGCCAGTAGTAGGCACCCCCCTAACTATGGCTACACCTTC | CASSRHPPNYGYTF
TRBJ2-2 | TRBV9 | 17 | - | TRBD2 | TGTGCCAGCAGCGTAATTAGCGGGGGCTTAAACACCGGGGAGCTGTTTTTT | CASSVISGGLNTGELFF
TRBJ2-2 | TRBV7-2 | 15 | - | - | TGTGCCAGCAGCCTAGACAGCGCGAACACCGGGGAGCTGTTTTTT | CASSLDSANTGELFF
TRBJ2-7 | TRBV30 | 15 | few | - | TGTGCCTGGAGTGTGACACCGGACGGGAGTAGAGAGCAGTACTTC | CAWSVTPDGSREQYF
TRBJ2-5 | TRBV6-5 | 14 | few | TRBD1 | TGTGCCAGCAGCCAAGGGACAGTCCAAGAGACCCAGTACTTC | CASSQGTVQETQYF
TRBJ2-5 | TRBV29-1 | 13 | - | - | TGCAGCGTTGCTCGGAATATGCTAGAGACCCAGTACTTC | CSVARNMLETQYF